The 20 T cell receptor beta chains below all came from one sample that was sequenced in a study of Tregs in tolerant kidney transplant recipients (dated by TCRdb to between 2018 and 2020). Interpreted using the paper, the time point label stands for: 6 months after combined kidney and bone marrow transplant. The transplants used related donors with nonmyeloablative bone marrow transplantation, and mixed chimerism in the human trials was transient. The protocol used for the library was the immunoSEQ multiplex PCR assay. TCRdb took over this immuneACCESS table, retaining in-frame rearrangements with V and J assigned. Such tables are incomplete; in checked studies, under half of the missing clones stem from an unresolved V gene, and the remainder is unexplained. The table of this sample itemizes 20,000 to 30,000 clones. Approximately 4.1% of the sample is taken by the ten largest. The source material was CD4+ T cells from blood (PBMCs), sampled 6 months after the transplant. The receptors derive from a human patient who received a combined kidney and bone marrow transplant. In transplant recipients, some T cells may be of donor rather than host origin.

Worth noting for this clone: The CDR3 is cut off 3 residues early in the read; its end comes from the germline J gene. The chain recombines TRBV27 with TRBJ2-3; 7 bases agree with TRBD2. There are 15 residues in the CDR3. Per the germline V gene, CDR1 is MNHEY and CDR2 is SMNVEV (reference sequence). The V and J ends lost 7 bases and 1 base, in that order; junction bases with no gene match: 8. CDR3 residues: CASTLRGDRTDTQYF. CDR3 DNA, as far as it was read: TGTGCCAGCACTCTCCGGGGGGATCGCACAGATACG.

For this clone: Read coverage stops 3 residues before the CDR3 terminus; the germline J gene supplies the remainder. V is TRBV19 and J is TRBJ1-4; D not resolved. V lost 6 bases, J lost 8 bases, and 19 bases lay in between. The CDR3 has 15 amino acids. Germline V gene lookup returns CDR1 LNHDA and CDR2 SQIVND (reference sequence). The CDR3 sequence is CASRRTDFKKEKLFF. The part of the CDR3 DNA that was read is TGTGCCAGTAGAAGGACGGACTTTAAGAAGGAAAAA.

CDR3 bases read: TGCGCCAGCAGCTTCCCTTCCAATGAG. This sequence encodes CASSFPSNE. The whole CDR3 is CASSFPSNEQFF. This chain connects TRBV5-1 to TRBJ2-1; D gene unclear. The read comes to an end 3 residues before the CDR3 does, leaving the germline J gene to fill in the end. This CDR3 region has 12 residues. Trimming cost V 2 bases and J 6 bases, with 6 bases left between them. Germline V gene lookup returns CDR1 SGHRS and CDR2 YFSETQ.

About this clone itself: The missing CDR3 end, 3 residues past where the read stops, is filled in from the germline J gene. The chain uses TRBV5-6 and TRBJ2-3, with D possibly being TRBD1 (6 bases). There are 14 residues in the CDR3. Per the germline V gene, CDR1 is SGHDT and CDR2 is YYEEEE. The V end was cut by 2 bases, the J end by 2 bases, with 9 bases between. CDR3 region: CASSFRGHTDTQYF. The part of the CDR3 DNA that was read is TGTGCCAGCAGCTTCCGGGGACACACAGATACG.

About this clone itself: The CDR3 is cut off 3 residues early in the read; its end comes from the germline J gene. The chain carries TRBV2 and TRBJ2-7; TRBD1 matches at 7 bases. CDR1 is SNHLY, CDR2 FYNNEI, per germline. The length of the CDR3 is 13 residues. V lost 7 bases, J lost 5 bases, and 8 bases stayed unmatched. CDR3 sequence reads: CASIRDREDEQYF. CDR3 DNA, as far as it was read: TGTGCCAGCATTAGAGACAGGGAAGACGAG.

In the case of this clone: The CDR3 end falls 3 residues outside the read, so it is completed with the germline J gene. The chain couples TRBV20-1 to TRBJ1-5; weak D call: TRBD1 (6 bases). V was trimmed by 4 bases and J by 1 base, leaving 11 bases between them. The length of the CDR3 is 14 residues. In germline, CDR1 is DFQATT, CDR2 SNEGSKA (reference sequence). The covered CDR3 bases are TGCAGTGCTACCAGGGACATGAGCAATCAGCCC. This codes for CSATRDMSNQP. The CDR3 in full is CSATRDMSNQPQHF.

By frequency, this clone is medium-sized (0.01 to 0.1%). Read coverage stops 3 residues before the CDR3 terminus; the germline J gene supplies the remainder. The V gene is TRBV7-2, the J gene TRBJ1-1, with a weak D call TRBD1 (5 bases). Trimming pared 0 bases from V and 0 bases from J, leaving 11 bases between. The germline gives CDR1 SGHTA, CDR2 FQGNSA. There are 16 residues in the CDR3. The covered CDR3 bases are TGTGCCAGCAGCTTAGCGTTGGGGCGGTTGAACACTGAA. This gives the protein CASSLALGRLNTE. The full CDR3 reads CASSLALGRLNTEAFF.

Worth noting for this clone: The read comes to an end 3 residues before the CDR3 does, leaving the germline J gene to fill in the end. This chain connects TRBV5-1 to TRBJ2-1; 12 bases match TRBD2. This CDR3 is 19 amino acids long. Germline V CDR1 and CDR2: SGHRS, YFSETQ. Germline trimming cut 7 bases from V and 5 bases from J; bases unmatched to any gene: 19. Partial CDR3 DNA: TGCGCCAGCTCATCCCGGACAGCGGGGACTAGCGGGCTCCACAATGAG. Protein product: CASSSRTAGTSGLHNE. The CDR3 as a whole reads CASSSRTAGTSGLHNEQFF.

A note on this clone: The read halts 3 residues ahead of the CDR3 end, with the missing end drawn from the germline J gene. The chain couples TRBV7-2 to TRBJ2-5; no clear D. The length of the CDR3 is 13 residues. V was clipped by 2 bases and J by 1 base, with 5 bases between them. Germline loops: CDR1 SGHTA, CDR2 FQGNSA. CDR3 bases read: TGTGCCAGCAGCTTACAGAGCCAAGAGACC. Translated, it gives CASSLQSQET. The full CDR3 sequence reads CASSLQSQETQYF.

In the case of this clone: The read stops 3 residues short of the end of the CDR3; the missing end is completed from the germline J gene. The rearrangement joins TRBV5-6 to TRBJ1-4; 7 bases are shared with TRBD1. The CDR3 runs to 14 residues. Germline assignment: CDR1 SGHDT and CDR2 YYEEEE. The part of the CDR3 DNA that was read is TGTGCCAGCAGGCCGTCACAGGGGAGGAGGAAA. Translating gives CASRPSQGRRK. The entire CDR3 protein is CASRPSQGRRKLFF.

Its frequency marks this clone as medium-sized. The read comes to an end 3 residues before the CDR3 does, leaving the germline J gene to fill in the end. The rearrangement links TRBV5-1 to TRBJ2-1; 7 positions match TRBD1. The germline V gene encodes CDR1 SGHRS and CDR2 YFSETQ. The trim removed 0 bases at V and 2 bases at J, leaving 2 bases unmatched. The CDR3 runs 15 residues. CDR3 protein: CASSLGQGPYNEQFF. CDR3 DNA (partial): TGCGCCAGCAGCTTGGGACAGGGCCCCTACAATGAG.

A remark on this clone: The CDR3 is cut off 3 residues early in the read; its end comes from the germline J gene. This chain uses TRBV29-1 with TRBJ1-2; TRBD1 might be the D (5 bases). Deletions cut 4 bases from V and 1 base from J, with 7 bases between. The CDR3 loop spans 12 amino acids. Germline V gene data show CDR1 as SQVTM and CDR2 as ANQGSEA. The part of the CDR3 DNA that was read is TGCAGCGTTGGACAGCTTAACTATGGC. Its translation is CSVGQLNYG. The complete CDR3 sequence is CSVGQLNYGYTF.

About this clone: The CDR3 extends 3 residues past the end of the read, so its final part is completed from the germline J gene. V gene TRBV20-1 combines with J gene TRBJ2-7, with TRBD1 as a possible D gene (5 bases). Per the germline V gene, CDR1 is DFQATT and CDR2 is SNEGSKA (reference sequence). The CDR3 contains 15 residues. Trimming took 4 bases from V and 2 from J, leaving 18 bases between them. This CDR3 reads CSAKLRTKNAYEQYF. CDR3 DNA (partial): TGCAGTGCTAAGTTACGGACAAAAAACGCCTACGAG.

Regarding this clone: The CDR3 goes on 3 residues after the read ends, and that part is filled in from the germline J gene. The genes are TRBV14 and TRBJ2-5, with 7 bases identical to TRBD1. The junction had 4 bases not matched to a gene; V was cut back by 3 bases and J by 0 bases. Germline V gene data show CDR1 as SGHDN and CDR2 as FVKESK. CDR3 length: 15 amino acids. CDR3 DNA (partial): TGTGCCAGCAGCCAGGACAGGAGTAACCAAGAGACC. This gives the protein CASSQDRSNQET. The full CDR3 reads CASSQDRSNQETQYF.

Remarks on this clone: The read gets to within 3 residues of the CDR3 end, and the germline J gene fills in the rest. The chain joins TRBV6-1 to TRBJ1-2; D might be TRBD1 (5 bases). Between the trimmed V and J ends, which lost 2 bases and 5 bases, there was a span of 18 bases. In germline, CDR1 is MNHNS, CDR2 SASEGT. The CDR3 has 16 residues. The sequenced CDR3 bases are TGTGCCAGCAGTGAAAGGCAGGGCCGGATTGGGTATGGC. Translated: CASSERQGRIGYG. The whole CDR3 sequence reads CASSERQGRIGYGYTF.

On this clone itself: Read data end 3 residues before the CDR3 end; the end is taken from the germline J gene. This chain uses TRBV7-9 with TRBJ2-5; 8 bases agree with TRBD1. Trimming removed 5 bases from V and 5 bases from J; junction bases left unmatched: 10. The CDR3 is made up of 15 amino acids. Germline CDR1 and CDR2: SEHNR and FQNEAQ (reference sequence). CDR3 DNA, as far as it was read: TGTGCCAGCAGCCTGAGACAGGGGTGGTTGGAGACC. Residues: CASSLRQGWLET. The complete CDR3 sequence is CASSLRQGWLETQYF.

Details on this clone: The read comes to an end 3 residues before the CDR3 does, leaving the germline J gene to fill in the end. The J gene is TRBJ1-1, the V gene TRBV7-7; 7 bases are a match to TRBD1. Germline trimming cut 5 bases from V and 0 bases from J; bases unmatched to any gene: 3. The V gene's germline CDR1 is SSHAT and CDR2 FNYEAQ (reference sequence). This CDR3 spans 14 amino acids. The chain's CDR3 is CASSPGQMNTEAFF. CDR3 DNA (partial): TGTGCCAGCAGCCCGGGACAGATGAACACTGAA. The variable domain in full, with the rest retrieved from reference TRBV7-7 and TRBJ1-1, is GAGVSQSPRYKVTKRGQDVTLRCDPISSHATLYWYQQALGQGPEFLTYFNYEAQPDKSGLPSDRFSAERPEGSISTLTIQRTEQRDSAMYRCASSPGQMNTEAFFGQGTRLTVV.

In the case of this clone: The read terminates 3 residues ahead of where the CDR3 ends, so the germline J gene completes it. The chain has TRBV5-1 and TRBJ2-3; D gene uncertain. Germline assignment: CDR1 SGHRS and CDR2 YFSETQ. V dropped 0 bases and J dropped 2 bases, with 7 bases sitting between them. This CDR3 is 14 amino acids long. The CDR3 DNA, read in part, is TGCGCCAGCAGCTTGGGGCAGTTCACAGATACG. Its translation: CASSLGQFTDT. The full CDR3 protein is CASSLGQFTDTQYF.

About this clone itself: The sequenced fragment ends 3 residues before the CDR3 boundary, so the rest is inferred from the germline J gene. This chain joins TRBV7-9 and TRBJ1-2; no reliable D call. The CDR3 spans 12 residues. Trimming removed 1 base at V and 7 bases at J, with 7 bases between. CDR1 SEHNR and CDR2 FQNEAQ come from the germline V gene (reference sequence). CDR3 bases read: TGTGCCAGCAGCTTAGAGGCAGGTGGC. It encodes CASSLEAGG. The CDR3 as a whole reads CASSLEAGGYTF.

As regards this clone: The read finishes 3 residues shy of the CDR3 end, and the germline J gene is used to complete it. V gene TRBV19 combines with J gene TRBJ2-7; D is possibly TRBD1 or TRBD2 (5 bases each). V was pared by 9 bases and J by 1 base, with 28 bases between. Looked up from germline, CDR1 is LNHDA and CDR2 is SQIVND (reference sequence). The CDR3 sequence is 18 residues long. The sequenced CDR3 bases are TGTGCCAGCAGCGAGAAGGACATCTCGAGGGGCTCGTCCTACGAG. This gives the protein CASSEKDISRGSSYE. The CDR3 as a whole reads CASSEKDISRGSSYEQYF.